This T cell receptor beta chain was identified in a study of blood T cell repertoires in COVID-19. Whole-study context: Collection of acute and convalescent COVID-19 samples took place in the United States, Italy and Spain. T cells, B-cell-depleted T cells, or PBMCs supplied cDNA or gDNA.

How the authors handled the data: Amplified reference gene primers provided the basis for estimating nucleated cell counts. The repertoire was sequenced with immunoSEQ multiplex PCR; TCRdb's copy has only in-frame clones and lacks some. For V, J and clone size, that table is used; D and trimming come from the DNA. Among 400,000 to 450,000 clones, around 86% were seen once, and the ten largest hold over 1.1%. This CDR3 region has 13 residues. Germline V gene data show CDR1 as SQVTM and CDR2 as ANQGSEA. Input material: peripheral blood. The chain has TRBV29-1 and TRBJ2-1; TRBD2 agrees at 11 bases. The receptor comes from a woman aged 25-40 years with active or convalescent COVID-19. Here the CDR3 reads CSHSGTSGNEQFF. The CDR3 region has the DNA TGCAGTCATAGTGGGACTAGCGGCAATGAGCAGTTCTTC.